A selection of T cell receptor beta chains follows, all from one sample in a study of T cell responses to AZD1222 COVID-19 vaccine. Profiled with immunoSEQ multiplex PCR; TCRdb holds only in-frame clones, not every one. The table has about 100,000 clones, over 75% seen once; the top ten hold around 9%. The specimen comprised peripheral blood, sampled on day 0 of AZD1222 vaccination. The receptors derive from an adult in good health. The CDR3 runs from the conserved cysteine through the conserved F or W. Fields, in order: V gene, D gene, J gene, clone size, CDR3 DNA, CDR3 protein. A D gene is named only where the DNA matches it firmly. Clone size is not always given. Where it is, it says once, few, many or a class for expanded clones.

V: TRBV6-4; D: -; J: TRBJ2-3; size: -; DNA: TGTGCCAGCAGAGGGACTGGAACAGATACGCAGTATTTT; CDR3: CASRGTGTDTQYF
V: TRBV28; D: -; J: TRBJ2-3; size: -; DNA: TGTGCCAGCTGGGGGGACACAGATACGCAGTATTTT; CDR3: CASWGDTDTQYF
V: TRBV27; D: -; J: TRBJ1-3; size: few; DNA: TGTGCCGAGACAGTCCCTCTCTCTGGAAACACCATATATTTT; CDR3: CAETVPLSGNTIYF
V: TRBV5-1; D: -; J: TRBJ1-1; size: -; DNA: TGCGCCAGCAGCACAACAGGTATAAGCACTGAAGCTTTCTTT; CDR3: CASSTTGISTEAFF
V: TRBV6-5; D: -; J: TRBJ1-2; size: -; DNA: TGTGCCAATGAAGGTTTGACAGTTGGTGGCTACACCTTC; CDR3: CANEGLTVGGYTF
V: TRBV28; D: TRBD2; J: TRBJ2-7; size: -; DNA: TGTGCCAGCAGTTTTTCGGGAGGGGGTTCCTACGAGCAGTACTTC; CDR3: CASSFSGGGSYEQYF
V: TRBV13; D: -; J: TRBJ2-6; size: once; DNA: TGTGCCAGCAAATACCTTTCTGGGGCCAACGTCCTGACTTTC; CDR3: CASKYLSGANVLTF
V: TRBV2; D: -; J: TRBJ1-3; size: -; DNA: TGTGCCAGCAGTTTTAGCCCAGGGGCTGGAAACACCATATATTTT; CDR3: CASSFSPGAGNTIYF
V: TRBV3-1/TRBV3-2; D: -; J: TRBJ1-4; size: few; DNA: TGTGCCAGCAGCCAAGATCCCAGGCGGAATGAAAAACTGTTTTTT; CDR3: CASSQDPRRNEKLFF
V: TRBV4-3; D: -; J: TRBJ2-3; size: -; DNA: TGCGCCAGCAGCCAAACGGTACAGGCTTCCTACACAGATACGCAGTATTTT; CDR3: CASSQTVQASYTDTQYF
V: TRBV6-2/TRBV6-3; D: -; J: TRBJ2-1; size: -; DNA: TGTGCCAGCAGTTACGGCGTCGCGGTCGGGCAGTTCTTC; CDR3: CASSYGVAVGQFF
V: TRBV14; D: -; J: TRBJ1-1; size: -; DNA: TGTGCCAGCAGCCAGAAGACGAACACTGAAGCTTTCTTT; CDR3: CASSQKTNTEAFF
V: TRBV28; D: -; J: TRBJ1-5; size: -; DNA: TGTGCCAGCACCTTGTCCTCCTTCGGGACTCCCCAGCATTTT; CDR3: CASTLSSFGTPQHF
V: TRBV28; D: TRBD2; J: TRBJ2-3; size: -; DNA: TGTGCCAGCAGTATACCACTTGAACTAGCGGGGGGGCACACAGATACGCAGTATTTT; CDR3: CASSIPLELAGGHTDTQYF
V: TRBV7-3; D: -; J: TRBJ1-1; size: -; DNA: TGTGCCAGCAGCTTACTGGGAACGAACACTGAAGCTTTCTTT; CDR3: CASSLLGTNTEAFF
V: TRBV3-1/TRBV3-2; D: -; J: TRBJ2-3; size: -; DNA: TGTGCCAGCAGTAGACTCGGGGATACGCAGTATTTT; CDR3: CASSRLGDTQYF
V: TRBV24-1; D: TRBD1; J: TRBJ1-5; size: -; DNA: TGTGCCACCAGTGACGGACAGGGTGGACAGCCCCAGCATTTT; CDR3: CATSDGQGGQPQHF
V: TRBV18; D: -; J: TRBJ2-5; size: -; DNA: TGTGCCAGCTCACCGGGGGGTCCGGAGACCCAGTACTTC; CDR3: CASSPGGPETQYF
V: TRBV18; D: -; J: TRBJ2-5; size: -; DNA: TGTGCCAGCTCACCTGGGAGGTACCAAGAGACCCAGTACTTC; CDR3: CASSPGRYQETQYF
V: TRBV28; D: -; J: TRBJ2-7; size: -; DNA: TGTGCCAGCAGTTGGGGTCAGTTTTCCGTCCCCGAGCAGTACTTC; CDR3: CASSWGQFSVPEQYF
V: TRBV7-3; D: TRBD1; J: TRBJ2-2; size: -; DNA: TGTGCCAGCAGCCCTTACAGGGGCACCGGGGAGCTGTTTTTT; CDR3: CASSPYRGTGELFF
V: TRBV3-1/TRBV3-2; D: TRBD1; J: TRBJ1-2; size: -; DNA: TGTGCCAGCAGCCAAACAGGGGTGGACTATGGCTACACCTTC; CDR3: CASSQTGVDYGYTF
V: TRBV9; D: TRBD2; J: TRBJ2-7; size: once; DNA: TGTGCCAGCAGCGTAGGAACTAGCGGGAGCAGCGAGCAGTACTTC; CDR3: CASSVGTSGSSEQYF
V: TRBV20-1; D: -; J: TRBJ1-2; size: once; DNA: TGCAGTGCCAGTACCGGGACTGGGGACACCTTC; CDR3: CSASTGTGDTF